Listed here are 27 T cell receptor beta chains from one sample, sequenced in a study of Graves' ophthalmopathy and Graves' hyperthyroidism. The sequenced template was RNA, covering the TCR beta CDR3 region. First-round RT-PCR relied on HTBI primers, and a second-round multiplex PCR came next. MiXCR, run by TCRdb on the multiplex PCR reads, gives a single entry per CDR3 protein. The repertoire includes around 1.1 million distinct CDR3 sequences, less than 45% of them detected once, and around 10% sits in the top ten. Sequencing was done on a sample of peripheral blood or thyroid tissue (not recorded which). These receptors all come from an adult man with Graves' hyperthyroidism.

This clonotype has ten or more counts. The rearrangement links TRBV19 to TRBJ1-2; unclear D gene. CDR3 length: 14 residues. Germline V gene sequence: CDR1 LNHDA, CDR2 SQIVND (reference sequence). V was clipped by 5 bases and J by 2 bases, with 12 bases between them. DNA for the CDR3: TGTGCCAGTAGTCCTCGGAATCCCAACTATGGCTACACCTTC. Its translation: CASSPRNPNYGYTF. Combining the CDR3 with reference TRBV19 and TRBJ1-2 gives the whole variable domain DGGITQSPKYLFRKEGQNVTLSCEQNLNHDAMYWYRQDPGQGLRLIYYSQIVNDFQKGDIAEGYSVSREKKESFPLTVTSAQKNPTAFYLCASSPRNPNYGYTFGSGTRLTVV.

The V gene is TRBV29-1, the J gene TRBJ2-5, with 14 nucleotides matching TRBD2. The CDR3 length is 16 residues. Germline V gene sequence: CDR1 SQVTM, CDR2 ANQGSEA. Trimming cost V 2 bases and J 7 bases; bases outside gene matches: 9. The CDR3 region is CSVERTATSGGGTQYF. The CDR3 coding sequence is TGCAGCGTTGAACGGACCGCGACTAGCGGGGGGGGGACCCAGTACTTC.

The chain has TRBV29-1 and TRBJ2-2; no definite D call. The CDR3 length is 10 residues. The germline V gene has CDR1 SQVTM and CDR2 ANQGSEA. Trimming took off 3 bases at V and 7 bases at J, with 3 bases between the two ends. CDR3 region: CSVEGGELFF. CDR3 in DNA: TGCAGCGTTGAGGGCGGGGAGCTGTTTTTT.

This clonotype was detected ten times or more. V usage is TRBV4-1 and J usage is TRBJ1-2; D is uncertain. Trimming shortened V by 1 base and J by 3 bases, and 9 bases separated the two germline ends. There are 14 residues in the CDR3. Germline-derived CDR1 and CDR2 are MGHRA and YSYEKL. CDR3 sequence (DNA): TGCGCCAGCAGCCAAGTGACCAGTGACTATGGCTACACCTTC. Its protein product is CASSQVTSDYGYTF.

This clonotype was seen a few times. The chain couples TRBV7-9 to TRBJ2-7, with 7 bases fitting TRBD1. The CDR3 is 15 amino acids. V shed 5 bases, J shed 6 bases, and the junction held 13 bases outside the gene matches. From germline, CDR1 is SEHNR and CDR2 FQNEAQ (reference sequence). The CDR3 sequence: CASSKALDRVTEQYF. DNA for the CDR3: TGTGCCAGCAGCAAGGCCCTCGACAGGGTTACCGAGCAGTACTTC.

This clonotype came up many times. A much bigger clone sits one base away, suggesting this may be a read error. The V and J genes are TRBV11-2 and TRBJ1-1, with D maybe TRBD1 (5 bases). Germline CDR1 is SGHAT and CDR2 is FQNNGV. The CDR3 extends over 13 amino acids. Trimming took 3 bases from V and 2 from J, leaving 7 bases between them. The CDR3 region is CASSFDSNTEAFF. DNA for the CDR3: TGTGCCAGCAGCTTCGACAGCAACACTGAAGCTTTCTTT.

This clonotype was counted at least ten times. The rearrangement uses TRBV20-1 and TRBJ1-2; the D is unclear. The CDR3 loop spans 14 amino acids. Germline assignment: CDR1 DFQATT and CDR2 SNEGSKA (reference sequence). V was trimmed by 0 bases and J by 4 bases, leaving 12 bases between them. The CDR3 nucleotides read TGCAGTGCTAGAGATGGTGTATCAGGCTATGGCTACACCTTC. Amino acid sequence: CSARDGVSGYGYTF.

A note on this clonotype: A much more abundant neighbour one base away suggests this may be a read error. The conserved final phenylalanine or tryptophan is absent from the CDR3, which likely points to a read error. The chain has TRBV4-1 and TRBJ1-2; TRBD1 is a possible D gene (6 bases). Germline CDR1 reads MGHRA; CDR2 reads YSYEKL. The CDR3 covers 14 residues. V was shortened by 2 bases and J by 6 bases, with 13 bases between the two germline ends. The CDR3 region is CASSQRSGDHGYTL. The CDR3 DNA reads as TGCGCCAGCAGCCAACGGTCAGGGGACCATGGCTACACCCTC.

About this clonotype: A clone one base away is much larger, so this may be a read error. The rearrangement uses TRBV5-1 and TRBJ1-1, with 9 bases aligning to TRBD1. Unmatched junction bases numbered 11, after V lost 5 bases and J lost 3 bases. Germline lookup yields CDR1 SGHRS and CDR2 YFSETQ. The CDR3 is 16 residues long. The CDR3 loop reads CASRRDRDFLDTEAFF. CDR3 nucleotides: TGCGCCAGCAGGCGGGACAGGGATTTTCTGGACACTGAAGCTTTCTTT.

The chain recombines TRBV28 with TRBJ2-7; D is unclear. Trimming shortened V by 6 bases and J by 8 bases, and 17 bases separated the two germline ends. CDR1 is MDHEN and CDR2 is SYDVKM in the germline V gene. The CDR3 has 13 amino acids. As DNA, the CDR3 is TGTGCCAGCAGCAAGACCGCCGGAAGTCAGCAGTACTTC. Residues: CASSKTAGSQQYF. The full variable domain, with the rest looked up from reference TRBV28 and TRBJ2-7, is DVKVTQSSRYLVKRTGEKVFLECVQDMDHENMFWYRQDPGLGLRLIYFSYDVKMKEKGDIPEGYSVSREKKERFSLILESASTNQTSMYLCASSKTAGSQQYFGPGTRLTVT.

This clonotype was picked up many times. The chain is built from TRBV9 and TRBJ2-2; D is possibly TRBD1 (6 bases). Trimming pared 2 bases from V and 4 bases from J, leaving 6 bases between. The CDR3 sequence is 13 residues long. Germline assignment: CDR1 SGDLS and CDR2 YYNGEE. The CDR3: CASSVRGTGELFF. CDR3 in DNA: TGTGCCAGCAGCGTCAGGGGCACCGGGGAGCTGTTTTTT.

In its sample, this clonotype was seen a few times. The chain links TRBV2 to TRBJ2-7, with 12 bases identical to TRBD1. V trimming: 8 bases; J trimming: 6 bases; junction bases outside the gene matches: 8. The CDR3 consists of 14 residues. Germline V gives CDR1 SNHLY, CDR2 FYNNEI. The DNA for the CDR3 is TGTGCCAGCCAAGCGGGACAGGGGGCAGTCGAGCAGTACTTC. Translated, it gives CASQAGQGAVEQYF.

This clonotype was detected many times. The chain is built from TRBV25-1 and TRBJ2-7; 8 bases agree with TRBD1. The CDR3 runs 15 residues. Germline CDR1 and CDR2: MGHDK and SYGVNS. V was pared by 3 bases and J by 4 bases, with 8 bases of the junction left unmatched. CDR3 sequence: CASSDSLQGVYEQYF. The CDR3 region has the DNA TGTGCCAGCAGTGACTCCCTACAGGGGGTTTACGAGCAGTACTTC.

This clonotype was observed many times. The chain couples TRBV7-2 to TRBJ2-2, with TRBD2 matching over 10 bases. The V and J ends lost 1 base and 6 bases, in that order; junction bases with no gene match: 8. Germline assignment: CDR1 SGHTA and CDR2 FQGNSA. This CDR3 spans 17 amino acids. This chain's CDR3 is CASSLERGGRWSGELFF. CDR3 DNA sequence: TGTGCCAGCAGCTTAGAGCGGGGGGGCAGATGGTCCGGGGAGCTGTTTTTT. Full variable domain (rest looked up from reference TRBV7-2 and TRBJ2-2): GAGVSQSPSNKVTEKGKDVELRCDPISGHTALYWYRQSLGQGLEFLIYFQGNSAPDKSGLPSDRFSAERTGGSVSTLTIQRTQQEDSAVYLCASSLERGGRWSGELFFGEGSRLTVL.

The table lists this clonotype with many counts. This rearrangement joins TRBV7-9 to TRBJ1-1, with 9 bases lining up with TRBD1. CDR1 is SEHNR and CDR2 is FQNEAQ in the germline V gene (reference sequence). The CDR3 is made up of 12 amino acids. J lost 9 bases, V lost 3 bases, and 2 bases had no gene match. In DNA, the CDR3 is TGTGCCAGCAGCTTGACAGGGGGAAAAGCTTTCTTT. Amino acid sequence: CASSLTGGKAFF.

The chain combines TRBV6-5 with TRBJ1-1; D gene unclear. The V and J ends lost 6 bases and 5 bases respectively, with 13 bases between them. The germline CDR1 and CDR2 sequences are MNHEY and SVGAGI. CDR3 length: 13 residues. CDR3 sequence reads: CASSLLSGTEAFF. Written as DNA, the CDR3 is TGTGCCAGCAGCTTACTATCCGGGACTGAAGCTTTCTTT.

This clonotype was seen at least ten times. The chain employs TRBV7-2 and TRBJ1-5; 10 positions agree with TRBD1. The CDR3 contains 17 residues. V lost 3 bases, J lost 6 bases, and 11 bases stayed unmatched. Germline CDR1 and CDR2: SGHTA and FQGNSA. CDR3 coding DNA: TGTGCCAGCAGCTTGCGTGGGACAGGGGACTGGCGTCAGCCCCAGCATTTT. Encoded protein: CASSLRGTGDWRQPQHF. Full variable domain (rest looked up from reference TRBV7-2 and TRBJ1-5): GAGVSQSPSNKVTEKGKDVELRCDPISGHTALYWYRQSLGQGLEFLIYFQGNSAPDKSGLPSDRFSAERTGGSVSTLTIQRTQQEDSAVYLCASSLRGTGDWRQPQHFGDGTRLSIL.

This clonotype was counted at least ten times. The chain is built from TRBV9 and TRBJ2-2; maybe TRBD2 (6 bases). The length of the CDR3 is 15 residues. Trimming shortened V by 2 bases and J by 5 bases, and 13 bases separated the two germline ends. In germline, CDR1 is SGDLS, CDR2 YYNGEE. The CDR3 loop reads CASSVSGVRTGELFF. The DNA for the CDR3 is TGTGCCAGCAGCGTGTCGGGAGTTCGGACCGGGGAGCTGTTTTTT.

This clonotype was counted at least ten times. The chain has TRBV19 and TRBJ2-7, with D possibly matching TRBD1 (6 bases). The germline V and J ends were trimmed by 4 bases and 7 bases, with 11 bases remaining between them. Germline CDR1 LNHDA, CDR2 SQIVND (reference sequence). This CDR3 is 12 amino acids long. The CDR3 here is CASSTGAPEQYF. The CDR3 nucleotides are TGTGCCAGTAGTACAGGGGCTCCTGAGCAGTACTTC.

Comment on this clonotype: A much larger clone differs from this one at a single base, so this may be a read error. The CDR3 does not close with the conserved phenylalanine or tryptophan, likely indicating a read error. The chain is built from TRBV2 and TRBJ1-5; possible D gene TRBD1, 6 bases. With 1 base removed from V and 6 bases from J, the gap between germline ends came to 13 bases. Germline values: CDR1 SNHLY, CDR2 FYNNEI. This CDR3 is 15 amino acids long. Here the CDR3 DNA reads TGTGCCAGCAGTGAAGGGGGGCGCGTCACTCAGCCCCAGCATCTT. This sequence encodes CASSEGGRVTQPQHL.

This clonotype was counted only a few times. This chain joins TRBV12-3 or TRBV12-4 and TRBJ2-5; 15 positions match TRBD2. After removal of 5 bases from V and 3 bases from J, the junction contained 4 bases not matched to a gene. The CDR3 length is 16 residues. CDR3 loop: CASSPGLAGGEETQYF. In DNA, the CDR3 is TGTGCCAGCAGTCCAGGACTAGCGGGAGGGGAAGAGACCCAGTACTTC.

This clonotype has ten or more counts. V and J are TRBV2 and TRBJ1-2, with 7 bases aligning to TRBD1. The CDR3 runs to 11 residues. CDR1 is SNHLY, CDR2 FYNNEI, per germline. V gave up 11 bases and J gave up 7 bases; unmatched junction bases: 7. CDR3 in amino acids: CAGRTGSGYTF. CDR3 bases: TGTGCCGGGAGGACAGGCTCTGGCTACACCTTC.

The genes are TRBV5-1 and TRBJ1-6; D is unclear. Germline values: CDR1 SGHRS, CDR2 YFSETQ. The V end lost 4 bases, the J end lost 8 bases, and 13 bases lay between the germline ends. The CDR3 is 14 amino acids. CDR3 sequence reads: CASSPDKTDSPLHF. For the CDR3, the DNA is TGCGCCAGCAGCCCAGACAAGACCGATTCACCCCTCCACTTT.

This clonotype was detected many times. The genes are TRBV25-1 and TRBJ1-5; D may be TRBD1 (5 bases). Per germline, CDR1 MGHDK and CDR2 SYGVNS. CDR3 length: 13 residues. V shed 4 bases and J shed 7 bases, with 11 bases lying between them. DNA for the CDR3: TGTGCCAGCAGTGGGCCAGGGAACCAGCCCCAGCATTTT. Amino acid sequence: CASSGPGNQPQHF.

This clonotype came up once. An end of the junction does not agree with germline; a read error may underlie this. The V gene is TRBV5-1, the J gene TRBJ2-5; D might be TRBD2 (5 bases). There are 13 residues in the CDR3. Per germline, CDR1 SGHRS and CDR2 YFSETQ. CDR3 loop: CASSLRGEETQCF. CDR3 DNA sequence: TGTGCCAGCAGCTTACGGGGTGAAGAGACCCAGTGCTTC.

The chain recombines TRBV12-3 or TRBV12-4 with TRBJ1-2; D is possibly TRBD1 (5 bases). V dropped 4 bases and J dropped 4 bases, with 13 bases sitting between them. The CDR3 runs 14 residues. The CDR3 sequence is CASSYGHSSYGYTF. CDR3 DNA: TGTGCCAGCAGTTACGGACATTCGTCCTATGGCTACACCTTC.

As for this clonotype: The junction shows a germline mismatch at one end, possibly a read error. This chain connects TRBV28 to TRBJ1-4, with a weak D call TRBD1 (6 bases). Germline V CDR1 and CDR2: MDHEN, SYDVKM. This CDR3 has 13 residues. The DNA for the CDR3 is TGTGCCAGCGGGGGACATGCGTTCGAAAAACTGCTTTTT. Translated: CASGGHAFEKLLF.